A single sample gave rise to the 5 T cell receptor beta chains below, sequenced in a study of identical twins. TCRdb recomputed calls from the 5' RACE reads with MiXCR, one row per CDR3 protein. Altogether hundreds of thousands of distinct CDR3 sequences are present, 20% to 25% being singletons, with the ten largest covering around 4.5%. This sample was shared with a second study, whose subject was T cells expressing NK-cell markers.

Sequenced sample: PBMCs. These receptors came from a woman aged 18-35 years in good health.

This sequence joins TRBV12-3 or TRBV12-4 and TRBJ2-7, with no clear D. Between the trimmed V and J ends, which lost 6 bases and 2 bases, there was a span of 8 bases. This CDR3 region has 12 residues. Here the CDR3 DNA reads TGTGCCAGCAGATATAGAACCTACGAGCAGTACTTC. Translated: CASRYRTYEQYF.

The chain is built from TRBV20-1 and TRBJ2-1, with 12 positions matching TRBD2. CDR1 is DFQATT and CDR2 is SNEGSKA in the germline V gene (reference sequence). Trimming at V came to 8 bases and at J to 6 bases, leaving 5 bases not matched to a gene. This CDR3 is 13 amino acids long. The CDR3 DNA follows: TGCAGTTCGCCACTAGCGGGAGGCAATGAGCAGTTCTTC. It yields the protein CSSPLAGGNEQFF.

This chain connects TRBV5-1 to TRBJ2-3; a weak D match, TRBD1 (5 bases). Looked up from germline, CDR1 is SGHRS and CDR2 is YFSETQ. Deletions cut 2 bases from V and 1 base from J, with 8 bases between. There are 14 residues in the CDR3. In nucleotides, the CDR3 is TGCGCCAGCAGCTTTGACAGCCGCACAGATACGCAGTATTTT. Translating gives CASSFDSRTDTQYF.

J is TRBJ1-2 and V is TRBV6-1; D is unresolved. Deletions cut 5 bases from V and 4 bases from J, with 11 bases between. Germline V CDR1 and CDR2: MNHNS, SASEGT. The CDR3 covers 13 residues. CDR3 protein: CASSPGIGYGYTF. In nucleotides, the CDR3 is TGTGCCAGCAGTCCAGGAATCGGCTATGGCTACACCTTC.

This clonotype was counted only a few times. The J gene is TRBJ2-7, the V gene TRBV7-2, with no clear D. Germline V gene data show CDR1 as SGHTA and CDR2 as FQGNSA. CDR3 size: 14 residues. Trimming shortened V by 1 base and J by 3 bases, and 10 bases separated the two germline ends. The CDR3 region has the DNA TGTGCCAGCAGCTTAGGGACGACTTTCTACGAGCAGTACTTC. This gives the protein CASSLGTTFYEQYF. Supplemented by reference TRBV7-2 and TRBJ2-7, the full variable domain reads GAGVSQSPSNKVTEKGKDVELRCDPISGHTALYWYRQSLGQGLEFLIYFQGNSAPDKSGLPSDRFSAERTGGSVSTLTIQRTQQEDSAVYLCASSLGTTFYEQYFGPGTRLTVT.